These 32 T cell receptor beta chains were sequenced from one sample in a study of response to subunit inactivated influenza vaccine (dated by TCRdb to about 2018). Library method: RT-PCR. TCRdb shows the sequencer as Illumina HiSeq 2500. TCRdb reprocessing: public reads trimmed at Q25 with fastp, clones called with MiXCR, in-frame beta chains kept. Each entry merges the rows of one CDR3 protein and shows their most common DNA and genes. The sample yields about 780,000 distinct CDR3 sequences; approximately 17% were counted once. The biggest ten clones account for about a tenth of the sample. The sequences come from PBMCs from blood, collected roughly 5 days after vaccination. These receptors came from a man in his fifties who received an inactivated influenza vaccine. Donor details come from another sample of the same person, matched by shared clones.

V usage is TRBV18 and J usage is TRBJ2-1; 8 bases agree with TRBD1. The germline V gene has CDR1 KGHSH and CDR2 LQKENI. After removal of 4 bases from V and 9 bases from J, the junction contained 2 bases not matched to a gene. The CDR3 runs 12 residues. The CDR3 nucleotides read TGTGCCAGCTCACGACAGGGGTTTGAGCAGTTCTTC. Protein: CASSRQGFEQFF.

This chain links TRBV30 with TRBJ2-3, with 9 bases that match TRBD1. The CDR3 loop spans 16 amino acids. Germline-derived CDR1 and CDR2 are GTSNPN and SVGIG (reference sequence). Trimming took 4 bases from V and 0 from J; bases not matched to a gene: 8. The DNA of the CDR3 is TGTGCCTGGAATCTCGGACAGGGGATTAGCACAGATACGCAGTATTTT. Translating gives CAWNLGQGISTDTQYF.

This chain joins TRBV11-2 and TRBJ2-1, with TRBD2 matching 10 bases. The CDR3 is 19 amino acids. The V and J ends lost 5 bases and 0 bases, in that order; junction bases with no gene match: 13. CDR1 SGHAT and CDR2 FQNNGV come from the germline V gene. The CDR3 coding sequence is TGTGCCAGCAGCGCCTGGAGGCTAGCGGGAGCGAGCTCCTACAATGAGCAGTTCTTC. This translates into CASSAWRLAGASSYNEQFF.

This clonotype was observed a few times. The chain recombines TRBV12-3 or TRBV12-4 with TRBJ2-3; TRBD2 agrees at 8 bases. There are 16 residues in the CDR3. V lost 5 bases to trimming and J lost 6 bases; unmatched junction nucleotides: 13. The CDR3 DNA sequence: TGTGCCAGCAGTACCGCCGGGACTAGAATTTATGATACGCAGTATTTT. Its translation is CASSTAGTRIYDTQYF.

This clonotype was seen ten or more times. V and J are TRBV5-1 and TRBJ1-6; 7 positions agree with TRBD1. The ends lost 3 bases at V and 3 bases at J; junction bases unmatched: 3. The CDR3 loop spans 15 amino acids. Germline values: CDR1 SGHRS, CDR2 YFSETQ. The CDR3 is CASSSGDSYNSPLHF. DNA for the CDR3: TGCGCCAGCAGCTCGGGGGACAGCTATAATTCACCCCTCCACTTT.

The chain combines TRBV6-2 or TRBV6-3 with TRBJ2-1; D is possibly TRBD1 (6 bases). The CDR3 sequence is 16 residues long. Germline lookup yields CDR1 MNHEY and CDR2 SVGEGT. Trimming removed 6 bases from V and 5 bases from J, with 20 bases in between. The CDR3 nucleotides read TGTGCCAGCAGCCAGTTTATCGGGACACTCAACAATGAGCAGTTCTTC. Protein product: CASSQFIGTLNNEQFF.

This clonotype was seen ten or more times. The chain couples TRBV5-5 to TRBJ2-1; TRBD1 matches at 9 bases. Trimming at V came to 3 bases and at J to 4 bases, leaving 5 bases not matched to a gene. Germline V CDR1 and CDR2: SGHKS, YYEKEE (reference sequence). The CDR3 contains 15 residues. The CDR3 nucleotides read TGTGCCAGCAGCTGGGGACAGGGCACATACAATGAGCAGTTCTTC. Amino acid sequence: CASSWGQGTYNEQFF.

The chain employs TRBV4-3 and TRBJ1-1, with D possibly TRBD1 on 5 matching bases. Germline V CDR1 and CDR2: LGHNA, YSLEER. This CDR3 has 14 residues. V lost 1 base, J lost 1 base, and 7 bases lay in between. The CDR3 sequence: CASSQGGRNTEAFF. The CDR3 bases are TGCGCCAGCAGCCAAGGGGGGAGGAACACTGAAGCTTTCTTT.

The J gene is TRBJ2-2, the V gene TRBV20-1; tentative D call: TRBD1 (5 bases). The germline V gene encodes CDR1 DFQATT and CDR2 SNEGSKA (reference sequence). V was trimmed by 3 bases and J by 5 bases, leaving 19 bases between them. The CDR3 consists of 16 residues. The CDR3 nucleotides are TGCAGTGCTAGCCCCTTTGTGCAGGGAACAACCGGGGAGCTGTTTTTT. It is translated as CSASPFVQGTTGELFF.

The chain employs TRBV4-3 and TRBJ2-7; TRBD2 matches 12 bases. Trimming took 0 bases from V and 1 from J; bases not matched to a gene: 7. There are 18 residues in the CDR3. Looked up from germline, CDR1 is LGHNA and CDR2 is YSLEER. This CDR3 is CASSQDLAGGPTSYEQYF. DNA for the CDR3: TGCGCCAGCAGCCAAGATCTAGCGGGAGGGCCGACTTCCTACGAGCAGTACTTC.

This clonotype showed up just a few times. This chain uses TRBV10-3 with TRBJ2-2; 8 positions match TRBD2. Per germline, CDR1 ENHRY and CDR2 SYGVKD. This CDR3 has 17 residues. V shed 8 bases and J 0 bases; nucleotides not matched to a gene: 11. In nucleotides, the CDR3 is TGTGCCATCTTAAGGGTTCGGGGGGGATCGAACACCGGGGAGCTGTTTTTT. It is translated as CAILRVRGGSNTGELFF.

The V and J genes are TRBV5-1 and TRBJ2-2, with D perhaps given as TRBD1 or TRBD2 (5 bases each). The V end was cut by 0 bases, the J end by 4 bases, with 13 bases between. CDR1 is SGHRS, CDR2 YFSETQ, per germline. The CDR3 spans 16 residues. This CDR3 is CASSLVPGAITGELFF. The CDR3 bases are TGCGCCAGCAGCTTGGTACCCGGGGCCATCACCGGGGAGCTGTTTTTT.

This clonotype was seen a few times. V usage is TRBV10-3 and J usage is TRBJ2-7; D is tentatively TRBD1 or TRBD2 (5 bases each). Germline V gene sequence: CDR1 ENHRY, CDR2 SYGVKD. V shed 2 bases and J shed 6 bases, with 17 bases lying between them. This CDR3 spans 15 amino acids. The CDR3 is CAISEGRNRDAEQYF. The CDR3 bases are TGTGCCATCAGTGAGGGGAGAAACCGGGACGCCGAGCAGTACTTC.

This clonotype was seen more than once but under ten times. J is TRBJ2-1 and V is TRBV5-1, with D possibly being TRBD2 (5 bases). Trimming removed 7 bases from V and 4 bases from J, with 18 bases in between. Germline loops: CDR1 SGHRS, CDR2 YFSETQ. The CDR3 covers 15 residues. The CDR3, as DNA: TGCGCCAGCTCCCCCGACCCGGGATCTTACAATGAGCAGTTCTTC. Translating gives CASSPDPGSYNEQFF.

This clonotype has a count of ten or more. The gene calls are TRBV4-2 and TRBJ2-7, with 11 positions matching TRBD2. Looked up from germline, CDR1 is LGHNA and CDR2 is YNFKEQ. Trimming took 4 bases from V and 5 from J; bases not matched to a gene: 10. This CDR3 has 16 residues. CDR3 nucleotides: TGTGCCAGCAGCCTGGCAGAGACTAGCGGGGCCAACGAGCAGTACTTC. Its translation: CASSLAETSGANEQYF.

Only a few counts were recorded for this clonotype. This chain joins TRBV15 and TRBJ2-5; D is perhaps TRBD1 or TRBD2 (5 bases each). The V end was cut by 2 bases, the J end by 0 bases, with 10 bases between. The CDR3 is 15 amino acids. Looked up from germline, CDR1 is LNHNV and CDR2 is YYDKDF (reference sequence). CDR3 sequence: CATSRQGRNQETQYF. The CDR3 nucleotides are TGTGCCACCAGCAGACAGGGACGGAACCAAGAGACCCAGTACTTC.

The chain is built from TRBV20-1 and TRBJ1-5; D is unclear. The V end was cut by 0 bases, the J end by 8 bases, with 14 bases between. The CDR3 covers 14 residues. CDR1 DFQATT and CDR2 SNEGSKA come from the germline V gene (reference sequence). The CDR3 DNA reads TGCAGTGCTAGAGATTCGAGTTACGTTGAGCCCCAGCATTTT. As protein: CSARDSSYVEPQHF.

This rearrangement joins TRBV7-7 to TRBJ2-5, with 8 bases that match TRBD2. V lost 0 bases and J lost 5; bases outside the gene matches: 5. Germline CDR1 reads SSHAT; CDR2 reads FNYEAQ (reference sequence). CDR3 size: 15 residues. The CDR3, as DNA: TGTGCCAGCAGCTTAGCGACGGGGGGGGTGGAGACCCAGTACTTC. This gives the protein CASSLATGGVETQYF.

V is TRBV4-2 and J is TRBJ2-5, with 7 bases identical to TRBD2. Germline CDR1 is LGHNA and CDR2 is YNFKEQ. J was trimmed by 0 bases and V by 0 bases; bases with no gene match: 7. The CDR3 sequence is 17 residues long. The CDR3 coding sequence is TGTGCCAGCAGCCAAGATCCGGGGGGTCGGTACCAAGAGACCCAGTACTTC. Its protein is CASSQDPGGRYQETQYF.

The chain combines TRBV10-3 with TRBJ2-2; D might be TRBD1 (6 bases). V was trimmed by 10 bases and J by 5 bases, leaving 17 bases between them. This CDR3 spans 14 amino acids. The germline CDR1 and CDR2 sequences are ENHRY and SYGVKD. CDR3 loop: CASRADSETGELFF. The CDR3 DNA reads as TGTGCCAGCCGGGCGGACAGCGAGACCGGGGAGCTGTTTTTT.

This clonotype was found a few times. The CDR3 nucleotides read TGTGCCAGCAGACTCCGGCAGAGTTCCTACGAGCAGTACTTC. It specifies CASRLRQSSYEQYF. The chain uses TRBV6-1 and TRBJ2-7; no firm D call. V was trimmed by 6 bases and J by 1 base, leaving 13 bases between them. CDR3 length: 14 amino acids. The germline V gene encodes CDR1 MNHNS and CDR2 SASEGT.

The chain employs TRBV5-6 and TRBJ1-3; a possible D gene is TRBD1 (6 bases). Germline assignment: CDR1 SGHDT and CDR2 YYEEEE. V was trimmed by 0 bases and J by 3 bases, leaving 7 bases between them. This CDR3 region has 14 residues. CDR3 region: CASSLVRGGNTIYF. CDR3 sequence (DNA): TGTGCCAGCAGCTTGGTCAGGGGTGGAAACACCATATATTTT.

Worth noting for this clonotype: At one of its ends the junction is not consistent with the germline gene, which may arise from a read error. In DNA, the CDR3 is TGTGCCAGCAGCCCAATGGACGGTATGAACACTGAGGCTTTCTTT. The encoded protein is CASSPMDGMNTEAFF. The V call is TRBV5-6, the J call TRBJ1-1; D not certain. The germline V gene encodes CDR1 SGHDT and CDR2 YYEEEE. This CDR3 contains 15 residues.

Regarding this clonotype: A read error may produce the germline difference seen at one junction end. The chain links TRBV12-3 or TRBV12-4 to TRBJ1-2; D unclear. The CDR3 contains 12 residues. CDR3 nucleotide sequence: TGTGCCAGCAGCTTAGGCCGGTTTGGCTACACCTTC. Translated, it gives CASSLGRFGYTF.

CDR3 in DNA: TGCAGTGCCCGGGCCGTAGGGGGGGCCAACGTCCTGACTTTC. This sequence encodes CSARAVGGANVLTF. This chain links TRBV20-1 with TRBJ2-6; D unresolved. The CDR3 totals 14 residues. Trimming took 6 bases from V and 4 from J, leaving 13 bases between them. Germline V CDR1 and CDR2: DFQATT, SNEGSKA (reference sequence).

This clonotype was recorded many times. The genes are TRBV4-3 and TRBJ2-7; 10 positions match TRBD2. The CDR3 length is 16 residues. CDR1 is LGHNA and CDR2 is YSLEER in the germline V gene. With 0 bases clipped from V and 5 bases from J, the junction kept 7 bases outside the gene matches. The CDR3, as DNA: TGCGCCAGCAGCCAAGATCGAGCGGGAGGGATCGACGAGCAGTACTTC. It is translated as CASSQDRAGGIDEQYF.

This chain links TRBV4-1 with TRBJ1-6, with D maybe TRBD1 (5 bases). This CDR3 comprises 15 residues. Germline CDR1 MGHRA, CDR2 YSYEKL. V lost 6 bases to trimming and J lost 8 bases, with 17 bases between them. CDR3 protein: CASRETGDSYSPLHF. The CDR3 DNA reads TGCGCCAGCAGAGAAACAGGTGACTCGTATTCACCCCTCCACTTT.

The rearrangement joins TRBV20-1 to TRBJ2-5, with D unclear. CDR1 and CDR2 (germline): DFQATT, SNEGSKA (reference sequence). The CDR3 runs 12 residues. With 3 bases removed from V and 5 bases from J, the gap between germline ends came to 10 bases. CDR3 sequence reads: CSASPSSETQYF. The CDR3 DNA reads as TGCAGTGCTAGCCCCTCATCGGAGACCCAGTACTTC.

At least ten counts were recorded for this clonotype. The gene calls are TRBV6-6 and TRBJ2-5; D is ambiguous. This CDR3 comprises 12 residues. Germline V gives CDR1 MNHNY, CDR2 SVGAGI (reference sequence). V was clipped by 0 bases and J by 5 bases, with 4 bases between them. The CDR3 sequence: CASSYSSETQYF. CDR3 DNA sequence: TGTGCCAGCAGTTACTCGAGTGAGACCCAGTACTTC.

The rearrangement links TRBV6-1 to TRBJ2-3; 10 bases map to TRBD2. The CDR3 has 15 amino acids. CDR1 is MNHNS and CDR2 is SASEGT in the germline V gene. V was pared by 4 bases and J by 8 bases, with 9 bases of the junction left unmatched. In nucleotides, the CDR3 is TGTGCCAGCAGTGCCTCCGGGACTAGCGAGAGTACGCAGTATTTT. It specifies CASSASGTSESTQYF.

V gene TRBV10-3 combines with J gene TRBJ2-7; tentatively, D is TRBD1 (5 bases). V dropped 2 bases and J dropped 0 bases, with 11 bases sitting between them. The CDR3 totals 15 residues. Germline assignment: CDR1 ENHRY and CDR2 SYGVKD. CDR3 sequence (DNA): TGTGCCATCAGTGAGCTGGTAGGGGACTCCTACGAGCAGTACTTC. It specifies CAISELVGDSYEQYF.

This clonotype has a handful of counts. The V and J genes are TRBV7-8 and TRBJ2-1; D not resolved. The germline CDR1 and CDR2 sequences are SGHVS and FQNEAQ. V lost 4 bases and J lost 10, with 11 bases in between. The CDR3 covers 12 residues. The CDR3 sequence is CASSSPGKEQFF. DNA for the CDR3: TGTGCCAGCAGCTCGCCCGGAAAGGAGCAGTTCTTC.